This entry concerns a single T cell receptor beta chain. Its target is not known. This sample was taken from a study of shared clonotypes between healthy human individuals. General observations from the study: Sampling involved blood alone; tissue repertoires likely differ. Naive subsets, compared against memory subsets, generally had larger estimated richness values.

TCRdb's table, derived via immunoSEQ multiplex PCR, lists solely in-frame clones and lacks some. The table records some 2,100,000 clones, roughly 91% of them present only once. Per the germline V gene, CDR1 is MNHNS and CDR2 is SASEGT. The CDR3 is 16 amino acids. Trimming took off 3 bases at V and 1 base at J, with 15 bases between the two ends. Naive CD8 cells were CD45RO-negative, positively selected for CCR7, excluding terminally differentiated effector memory CD45RA+ cells. The receptor comes from a man between 18 and 35 years old in good health. Some clones in this sample may be carry-over from other donors' samples. The sample comprised naive CD8+ T cells from PBMCs. The chain combines TRBV6-1 with TRBJ1-2, with D uncertain. DNA of the CDR3: TGTGCCAGCAGTGAGGCAGAGGCTAGTCTTAACTATGGCTACACCTTC. Encoded protein: CASSEAEASLNYGYTF.